The 29 T cell receptor beta chains given below trace back to one sample, sequenced in a study of blood T cell repertoires in COVID-19. Measured with immunoSEQ multiplex PCR; TCRdb has only the in-frame clones, and not every one. The sample includes around 240,000 clones, 83% seen only once; the top ten take around 7%. Sequenced material: peripheral blood. These receptors all stem from a woman between 50 and 59 years old with acute or convalescent COVID-19.

The chain uses TRBV3-1 (or the pseudogene TRBV3-2) and TRBJ2-1, with 11 positions matching TRBD2. Germline values: CDR1 LGHDT, CDR2 YNNKEL (reference sequence). The CDR3 length is 16 residues. V lost 0 bases, J lost 8 bases, and 6 bases stayed unmatched. Here the CDR3 DNA reads TGTGCCAGCAGCCAAGATGTAGCGGGAGGGTACTATGAGCAGTTCTTC. This sequence encodes CASSQDVAGGYYEQFF.

This clone has only a few counts. V and J are TRBV27 and TRBJ1-1; TRBD1 matches at 8 bases. Germline V gene data show CDR1 as MNHEY and CDR2 as SMNVEV (reference sequence). J gave up 3 bases and V 7 bases, and 7 bases lay outside the gene matches. The CDR3 spans 14 residues. The CDR3 spells CASNPGQDYTEAFF. DNA for the CDR3: TGTGCCAGCAATCCGGGACAGGATTACACTGAAGCTTTCTTT.

The genes are TRBV7-2 and TRBJ1-1; TRBD1 might be the D (5 bases). Germline CDR1 SGHTA, CDR2 FQGNSA. The V end lost 4 bases, the J end lost 5 bases, and 17 bases lay between the germline ends. This CDR3 spans 15 amino acids. CDR3 DNA: TGTGCCAGCAGCTCCTCGACAGACTTGTCTACTGAAGCTTTCTTT. It specifies CASSSSTDLSTEAFF.

V gene TRBV7-2 combines with J gene TRBJ1-5; D call uncertain. Germline CDR1 SGHTA, CDR2 FQGNSA. The CDR3 covers 15 residues. V lost 1 base to trimming and J lost 6 bases, with 13 bases between them. Here the CDR3 reads CASSLDGQASQPQHF. The CDR3 DNA is TGTGCCAGCAGCTTAGATGGCCAGGCGAGTCAGCCCCAGCATTTT.

This CDR3 is CASSISLSETQYF. CDR3 DNA: TGTGCCAGTAGTATCTCACTTTCGGAGACCCAGTACTTC. The chain uses TRBV19 and TRBJ2-5; D gene ambiguous. Trimming pared 3 bases from V and 5 bases from J, leaving 10 bases between. Looked up from germline, CDR1 is LNHDA and CDR2 is SQIVND (reference sequence). The CDR3 spans 13 residues.

The chain couples TRBV10-1 to TRBJ2-5; 10 bases are shared with TRBD2. CDR1 and CDR2 from the germline V gene are WNHNN and SYGVQD (reference sequence). This CDR3 has 14 residues. V lost 5 bases to trimming and J lost 5 bases; unmatched junction nucleotides: 5. The DNA of the CDR3 is TGCGCCAGCAGTAAATTGACTAGCGGGGAGACCCAGTACTTC. It is translated as CASSKLTSGETQYF.

V usage is TRBV7-2 and J usage is TRBJ1-1, with TRBD1 as a possible D gene (5 bases). There are 14 residues in the CDR3. Germline assignment: CDR1 SGHTA and CDR2 FQGNSA. V shed 5 bases and J shed 7 bases, with 17 bases lying between them. This CDR3 reads CASSASGHRIEAFF. The CDR3 DNA reads as TGTGCCAGCAGCGCATCAGGGCACCGGATTGAAGCTTTCTTT.

The V call is TRBV19, the J call TRBJ2-6; TRBD1 matches at 7 bases. This CDR3 has 14 residues. Trimming removed 5 bases from V and 2 bases from J; junction bases left unmatched: 0. Germline V gives CDR1 LNHDA, CDR2 SQIVND (reference sequence). CDR3: CASSGQAGANVLTF. For the CDR3, the DNA is TGTGCCAGTAGTGGACAGGCTGGGGCCAACGTCCTGACTTTC.

The chain recombines TRBV7-2 with TRBJ1-2; D is ambiguous. Germline V gene sequence: CDR1 SGHTA, CDR2 FQGNSA. This CDR3 contains 17 residues. Trimming took off 0 bases at V and 5 bases at J, with 19 bases between the two ends. CDR3 sequence (DNA): TGTGCCAGCAGCTTAGCGCCCGGTATAGATCACTCATATGGCTACACCTTC. This translates into CASSLAPGIDHSYGYTF.

The chain joins TRBV3-1 (or the pseudogene TRBV3-2) to TRBJ2-4; 7 positions agree with TRBD2. The CDR3 is made up of 14 amino acids. V lost 7 bases and J lost 2; bases outside the gene matches: 5. CDR1 and CDR2 (germline): LGHDT, YNNKEL (reference sequence). The chain's CDR3 is CASIRGVSKNIQYF. Here the CDR3 DNA reads TGTGCCAGCATACGGGGGGTGTCCAAAAACATTCAGTACTTC.

In its sample, this clone was seen a few times. This chain joins TRBV5-1 and TRBJ2-6, with TRBD1 as a possible D gene (6 bases). Looked up from germline, CDR1 is SGHRS and CDR2 is YFSETQ. V lost 3 bases to trimming and J lost 0 bases, with 7 bases between them. The CDR3 is made up of 15 amino acids. CDR3: CASSSTGSGANVLTF. The CDR3 nucleotides are TGCGCCAGCAGCTCGACAGGCTCTGGGGCCAACGTCCTGACTTTC.

The chain carries TRBV10-3 and TRBJ2-7, with D possibly being TRBD1 (6 bases). Germline lookup yields CDR1 ENHRY and CDR2 SYGVKD. The ends were cut back, 3 bases at V and 4 bases at J, with 10 bases in the middle. There are 13 residues in the CDR3. CDR3 in DNA: TGTGCCATCAGTGATGGGGGCCCTTACGAGCAGTACTTC. Its translation is CAISDGGPYEQYF.

This clone was observed a few times. The V gene is TRBV7-2, the J gene TRBJ2-3; D not certain. Germline CDR1 is SGHTA and CDR2 is FQGNSA. The CDR3 has 14 residues. Trimming took 1 base from V and 5 from J, leaving 10 bases between them. The CDR3, as DNA: TGTGCCAGCAGCTTAGACGGGTCGGGAGATACGCAGTATTTT. Its translation is CASSLDGSGDTQYF.

The CDR3 region has the DNA TGTGCCAGCAGCTTCCAGCGGGGGGGAGTTGGGGAGACCCAGTACTTC. Translated, it gives CASSFQRGGVGETQYF. The chain has TRBV5-8 and TRBJ2-5; 10 positions agree with TRBD2. The CDR3 consists of 16 residues. The ends lost 2 bases at V and 5 bases at J; junction bases unmatched: 9. Germline assignment: CDR1 SGHTS and CDR2 YDEGEE.

V and J are TRBV5-1 and TRBJ2-3; possible D gene TRBD1, 5 bases. The CDR3 runs to 15 residues. V was shortened by 4 bases and J by 0 bases, with 12 bases between the two germline ends. CDR1 is SGHRS, CDR2 YFSETQ, per germline. The CDR3 spells CASSSRVSSTDTQYF. The CDR3 coding sequence is TGCGCCAGCAGCAGCAGGGTCTCTAGCACAGATACGCAGTATTTT.

This clone was seen only once. The chain joins TRBV27 to TRBJ1-4; D might be TRBD1 (5 bases). V was pared by 5 bases and J by 1 base, with 11 bases between. Germline V gives CDR1 MNHEY, CDR2 SMNVEV (reference sequence). The CDR3 contains 15 residues. The CDR3 DNA reads as TGTGCCAGCAGTGTGACCAGGGTAACTAATGAAAAACTGTTTTTT. Protein product: CASSVTRVTNEKLFF.

The chain uses TRBV13 and TRBJ2-3; 8 bases map to TRBD2. Losses at the gene ends were 1 base for V and 3 bases for J; bases not matched to a gene: 3. CDR1 is PRHDT, CDR2 FYEKMQ, per germline (reference sequence). The CDR3 totals 15 residues. Written as DNA, the CDR3 is TGTGCCAGCAGCTTAGTAGCGGGAAGGACAGATACGCAGTATTTT. This codes for CASSLVAGRTDTQYF.

The rearrangement joins TRBV2 to TRBJ2-2, with 7 bases that match TRBD1. Germline assignment: CDR1 SNHLY and CDR2 FYNNEI. CDR3 length: 14 residues. V shed 6 bases, J shed 0 bases, and the junction held 1 base outside the gene matches. CDR3: CASRDRSNTGELFF. The CDR3, as DNA: TGTGCCAGCAGGGACAGGTCGAACACCGGGGAGCTGTTTTTT.

This clone was found a few times. This rearrangement joins TRBV7-9 to TRBJ2-2; the D is unclear. The CDR3 length is 13 residues. Germline loops: CDR1 SEHNR, CDR2 FQNEAQ (reference sequence). Trimming cost V 5 bases and J 0 bases, with 4 bases left between them. In DNA, the CDR3 is TGTGCCAGCAGCCCATCGAACACCGGGGAGCTGTTTTTT. It encodes CASSPSNTGELFF.

This chain joins TRBV30 and TRBJ2-5, with TRBD2 identical over 9 bases. The CDR3 runs 14 residues. Trimming cost V 3 bases and J 4 bases; bases outside gene matches: 6. The V gene's germline CDR1 is GTSNPN and CDR2 SVGIG (reference sequence). CDR3 bases: TGTGCCTGGAGCGCGACTAGCGGAGGAGAGACCCAGTACTTC. Its protein is CAWSATSGGETQYF.

This clone showed up just once. This chain uses TRBV30 with TRBJ1-3; D remains unclear. Germline V gene sequence: CDR1 GTSNPN, CDR2 SVGIG (reference sequence). The CDR3 has 15 amino acids. The germline V and J ends were trimmed by 0 bases and 4 bases, with 13 bases remaining between them. The CDR3 loop is CAWSVRGTIGNTIYF. The CDR3 coding sequence is TGTGCCTGGAGTGTACGGGGTACGATCGGAAACACCATATATTTT.

A few counts support this clone. V usage is TRBV7-6 and J usage is TRBJ2-1; maybe TRBD1 (5 bases). From germline, CDR1 is SGHVS and CDR2 FNYEAQ. V dropped 5 bases and J dropped 2 bases, with 16 bases sitting between them. The CDR3 has 16 amino acids. CDR3 amino acids: CASSLRGSNPYNEQFF. As DNA, the CDR3 is TGTGCCAGCAGCCTAAGGGGTTCCAACCCCTACAATGAGCAGTTCTTC.

V and J are TRBV28 and TRBJ2-7; a weak D match, TRBD2 (7 bases). This CDR3 has 14 amino acids. Trimming removed 8 bases at V and 5 bases at J, with 19 bases between. The germline gives CDR1 MDHEN, CDR2 SYDVKM. DNA for the CDR3: TGTGCCAGCCTGGGGGGGCTAGAAACCCACGAGCAGTACTTC. Its protein is CASLGGLETHEQYF.

This clone occurred once. The chain is built from TRBV7-2 and TRBJ1-2; 7 bases match TRBD1. This CDR3 has 17 amino acids. Germline CDR1 SGHTA, CDR2 FQGNSA. Losses at the gene ends were 2 bases for V and 4 bases for J; bases not matched to a gene: 13. In DNA form, the CDR3 reads TGTGCCAGCAGCTTACGGTATCCGCCCGGGACAGCCTATGGCTACACCTTC. It encodes CASSLRYPPGTAYGYTF.

The chain employs TRBV6-5 and TRBJ2-7, with no clear D. The CDR3 has 12 residues. CDR1 and CDR2 (germline): MNHEY, SVGAGI. The germline V and J ends were trimmed by 4 bases and 6 bases, with 10 bases remaining between them. The CDR3 reads CASSSPPREQYF. The CDR3 nucleotides are TGTGCCAGCAGTTCCCCCCCTCGCGAGCAGTACTTC.

V is TRBV28 and J is TRBJ2-1; 9 bases line up with TRBD2. The V gene end was trimmed by 6 bases and the J gene end by 6 bases; junction bases not matched to a gene: 6. Germline CDR1 MDHEN, CDR2 SYDVKM. This CDR3 has 14 residues. CDR3 loop: CASRAGGPSNEQFF. The CDR3 region has the DNA TGTGCCAGCAGGGCGGGAGGGCCGAGCAATGAGCAGTTCTTC.

CDR3 bases: TGCAGCGTTGTTGGGACAGGGGGCACCGAGCAGTACTTC. Its protein is CSVVGTGGTEQYF. The chain carries TRBV29-1 and TRBJ2-7, with 12 nucleotides matching TRBD1. Germline assignment: CDR1 SQVTM and CDR2 ANQGSEA. V shed 4 bases and J 6 bases; nucleotides not matched to a gene: 4. The CDR3 sequence is 13 residues long.

The chain combines TRBV5-1 with TRBJ2-2; 11 bases line up with TRBD2. CDR1 is SGHRS and CDR2 is YFSETQ in the germline V gene. V dropped 0 bases and J dropped 9; count of bases not matched to a gene: 4. The CDR3 has 15 residues. Here the CDR3 DNA reads TGCGCCAGCAGCTTGGGAGCTAGCGGGAGGAGGGAGCTGTTTTTT. As protein: CASSLGASGRRELFF.

This chain joins TRBV5-1 and TRBJ1-4; weak D call: TRBD1 (6 bases). Germline CDR1 reads SGHRS; CDR2 reads YFSETQ. The ends were cut back, 0 bases at V and 8 bases at J, with 14 bases in the middle. This CDR3 region has 15 residues. CDR3 bases: TGCGCCAGCAGCTTGGATGGGACAAATCAGGAAAAACTGTTTTTT. Translated, it gives CASSLDGTNQEKLFF. Drawing the rest from reference TRBV5-1 and TRBJ1-4, the complete variable domain is KAGVTQTPRYLIKTRGQQVTLSCSPISGHRSVSWYQQTPGQGLQFLFEYFSETQRNKGNFPGRFSGRQFSNSRSEMNVSTLELGDSALYLCASSLDGTNQEKLFFGSGTQLSVL.